This T cell receptor beta chain was recovered during a study of CD8+CD57+ T cells in acquired aplastic anemia. Study summary: When averaged, DNA from sorted CD4+ and CD8+ cells came to 3 to 3.5 ug.

Genomic DNA, serving as template, underwent TCR beta VDJ and CDR3 profiling. One entry per CDR3 protein results from TCRdb running MiXCR on the reads. The sample lists some 160,000 distinct CDR3 sequences, 40% to 60% seen once, with roughly 30% in the top ten. The CDR3 contains 17 residues. The V gene end was trimmed by 0 bases and the J gene end by 0 bases; junction bases not matched to a gene: 5. Germline CDR1 is KGHDR and CDR2 is SFDVKD. Individuals selected for sequencing had exhibited CD8+CD57+ cell expansion on flow cytometry. Every one of the patients had aplastic anemia (severe, acquired). The blood sampling took place in patients who had so far received no therapy.

This chain connects TRBV24-1 to TRBJ2-3, with 7 bases matching TRBD1. The sequence came from a human donor with aplastic anemia. The sample was sorted CD4+, CD8+, or CD8+CD57+ T cells (not recorded which) from PBMCs. CDR3 amino acids: CATSDLKDRSSTDTQYF. The DNA of the CDR3 is TGTGCCACCAGTGATTTGAAGGACAGGAGTAGCACAGATACGCAGTATTTT.